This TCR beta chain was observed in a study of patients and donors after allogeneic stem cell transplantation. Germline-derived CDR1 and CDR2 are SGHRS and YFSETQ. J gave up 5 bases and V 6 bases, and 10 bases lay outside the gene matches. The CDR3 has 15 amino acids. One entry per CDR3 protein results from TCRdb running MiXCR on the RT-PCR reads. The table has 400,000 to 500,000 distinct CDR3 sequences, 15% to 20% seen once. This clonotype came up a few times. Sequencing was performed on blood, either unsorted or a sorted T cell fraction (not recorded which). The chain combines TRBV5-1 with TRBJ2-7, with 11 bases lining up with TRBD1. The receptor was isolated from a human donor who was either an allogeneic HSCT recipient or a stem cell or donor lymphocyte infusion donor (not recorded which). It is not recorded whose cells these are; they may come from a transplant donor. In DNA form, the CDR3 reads TGCGCCAGCAACTTTGGACAGGGGGCTTCGGACGAGCAGTACTTC. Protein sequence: CASNFGQGASDEQYF.